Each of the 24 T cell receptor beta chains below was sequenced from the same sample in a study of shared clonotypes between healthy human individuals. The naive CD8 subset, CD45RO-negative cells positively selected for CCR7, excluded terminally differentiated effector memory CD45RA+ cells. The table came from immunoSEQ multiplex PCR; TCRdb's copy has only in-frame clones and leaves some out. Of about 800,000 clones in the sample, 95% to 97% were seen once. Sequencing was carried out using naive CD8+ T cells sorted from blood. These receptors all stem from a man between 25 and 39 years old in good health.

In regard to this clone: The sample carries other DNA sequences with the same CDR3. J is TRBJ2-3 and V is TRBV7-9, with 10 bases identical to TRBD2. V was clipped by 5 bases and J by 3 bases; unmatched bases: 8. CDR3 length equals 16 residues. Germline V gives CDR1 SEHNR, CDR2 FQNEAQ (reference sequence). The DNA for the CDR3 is TGTGCCAGCAGCCCCCCCTTAGCGGGAGGTACAGATACGCAGTATTTT. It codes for CASSPPLAGGTDTQYF.

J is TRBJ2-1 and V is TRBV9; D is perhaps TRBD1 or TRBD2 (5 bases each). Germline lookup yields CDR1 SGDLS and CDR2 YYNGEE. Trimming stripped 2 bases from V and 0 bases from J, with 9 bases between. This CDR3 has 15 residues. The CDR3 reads CASSVQGVSYNEQFF. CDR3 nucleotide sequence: TGTGCCAGCAGCGTTCAGGGAGTCTCCTACAATGAGCAGTTCTTC.

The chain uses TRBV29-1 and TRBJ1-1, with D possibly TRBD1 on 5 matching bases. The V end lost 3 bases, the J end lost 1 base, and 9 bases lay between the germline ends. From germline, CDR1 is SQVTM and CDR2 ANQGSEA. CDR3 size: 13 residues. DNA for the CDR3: TGCAGCGTTGATCGGGGGACGAACACTGAAGCTTTCTTT. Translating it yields CSVDRGTNTEAFF.

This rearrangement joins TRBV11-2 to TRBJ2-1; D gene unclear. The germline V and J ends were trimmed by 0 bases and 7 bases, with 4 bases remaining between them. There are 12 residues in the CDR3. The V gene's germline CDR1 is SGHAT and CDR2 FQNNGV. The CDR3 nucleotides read TGTGCCAGCAGCTTAGAGGTGAATGAGCAGTTCTTC. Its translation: CASSLEVNEQFF.

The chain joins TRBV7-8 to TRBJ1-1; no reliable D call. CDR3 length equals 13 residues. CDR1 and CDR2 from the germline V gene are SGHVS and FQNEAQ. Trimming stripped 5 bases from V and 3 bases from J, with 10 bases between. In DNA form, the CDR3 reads TGTGCCAGCAGCCCACTTGCGTACACTGAAGCTTTCTTT. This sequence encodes CASSPLAYTEAFF. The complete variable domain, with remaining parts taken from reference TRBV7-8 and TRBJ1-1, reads GAGVSQSPRYKVAKRGQDVALRCDPISGHVSLFWYQQALGQGPEFLTYFQNEAQLDKSGLPSDRFFAERPEGSVSTLKIQRTQQEDSAVYLCASSPLAYTEAFFGQGTRLTVV.

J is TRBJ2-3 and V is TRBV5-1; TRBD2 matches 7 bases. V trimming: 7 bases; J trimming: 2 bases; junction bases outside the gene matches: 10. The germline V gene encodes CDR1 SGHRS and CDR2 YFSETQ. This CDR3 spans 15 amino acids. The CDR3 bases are TGCGCCAGCCAAGCTTTGGGGACTATCACAGATACGCAGTATTTT. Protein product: CASQALGTITDTQYF.

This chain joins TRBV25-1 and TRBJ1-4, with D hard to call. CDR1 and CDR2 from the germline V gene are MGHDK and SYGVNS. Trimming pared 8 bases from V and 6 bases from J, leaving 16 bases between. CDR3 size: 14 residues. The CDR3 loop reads CASSEEGWDEKLFF. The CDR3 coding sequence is TGTGCCAGCTCAGAGGAGGGTTGGGATGAAAAACTGTTTTTT.

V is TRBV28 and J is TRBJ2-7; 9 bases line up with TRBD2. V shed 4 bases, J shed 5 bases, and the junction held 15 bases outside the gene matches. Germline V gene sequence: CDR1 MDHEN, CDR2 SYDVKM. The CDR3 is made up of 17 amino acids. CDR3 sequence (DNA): TGTGCCAGCAGTTACCTCCTGGGAAAGCGGGAGGTTCACGAGCAGTACTTC. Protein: CASSYLLGKREVHEQYF.

The CDR3 coding sequence is TGTGCCAGCAGCTTCCGCCTAGCGGGAGTCGGGGGCACAGATACGCAGTATTTT. Translated: CASSFRLAGVGGTDTQYF. The chain joins TRBV5-4 to TRBJ2-3, with 10 bases matching TRBD2. V trimming: 2 bases; J trimming: 1 base; junction bases outside the gene matches: 10. From germline, CDR1 is SGHNT and CDR2 YYREEE (reference sequence). The CDR3 is 18 amino acids.

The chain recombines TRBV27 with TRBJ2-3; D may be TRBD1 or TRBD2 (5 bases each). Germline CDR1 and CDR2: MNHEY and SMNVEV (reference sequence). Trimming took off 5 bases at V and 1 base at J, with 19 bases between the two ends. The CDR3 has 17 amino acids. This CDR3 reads CASSPLLTGRGTDTQYF. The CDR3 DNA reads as TGTGCCAGCAGTCCCCTCCTGACGGGGCGGGGCACAGATACGCAGTATTTT.

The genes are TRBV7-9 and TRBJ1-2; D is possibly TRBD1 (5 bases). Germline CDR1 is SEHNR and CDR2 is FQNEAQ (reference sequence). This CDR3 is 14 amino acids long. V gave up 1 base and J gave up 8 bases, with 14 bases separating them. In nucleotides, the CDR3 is TGTGCCAGCAGCTTAGATCCAGGGTTAGAGGGCTACACCTTC. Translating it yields CASSLDPGLEGYTF.

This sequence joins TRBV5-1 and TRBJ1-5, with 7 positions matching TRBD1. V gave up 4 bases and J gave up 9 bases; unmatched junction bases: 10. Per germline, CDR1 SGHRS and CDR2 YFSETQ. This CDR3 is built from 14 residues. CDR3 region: CASSTGQPPGPQHF. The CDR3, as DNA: TGCGCCAGCAGCACGGGACAGCCTCCGGGGCCCCAGCATTTT.

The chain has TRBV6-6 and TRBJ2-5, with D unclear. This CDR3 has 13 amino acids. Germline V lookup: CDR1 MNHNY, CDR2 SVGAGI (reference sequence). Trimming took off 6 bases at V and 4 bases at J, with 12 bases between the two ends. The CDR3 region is CASRPFLGETQYF. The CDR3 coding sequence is TGTGCCAGCAGGCCCTTCTTGGGAGAGACCCAGTACTTC.

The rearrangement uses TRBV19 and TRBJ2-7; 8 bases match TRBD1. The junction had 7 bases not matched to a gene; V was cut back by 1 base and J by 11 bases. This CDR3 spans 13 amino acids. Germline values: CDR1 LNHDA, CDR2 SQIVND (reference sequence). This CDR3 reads CASSIVGTGEKYF. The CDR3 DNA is TGTGCCAGTAGTATAGTTGGGACAGGCGAAAAGTACTTC.

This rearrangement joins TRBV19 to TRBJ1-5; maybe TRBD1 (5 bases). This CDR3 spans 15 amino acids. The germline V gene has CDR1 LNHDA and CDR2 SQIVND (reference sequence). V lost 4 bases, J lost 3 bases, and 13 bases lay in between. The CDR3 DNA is TGTGCCAGTAGTAATGTGCAAGGGGTCAATCAGCCCCAGCATTTT. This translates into CASSNVQGVNQPQHF.

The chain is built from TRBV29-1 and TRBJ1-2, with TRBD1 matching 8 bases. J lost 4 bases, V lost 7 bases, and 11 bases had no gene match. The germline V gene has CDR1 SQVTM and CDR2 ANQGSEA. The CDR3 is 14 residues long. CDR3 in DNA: TGCAGCGCCGGAGGGCAGGGGGCGACCTATGGCTACACCTTC. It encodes CSAGGQGATYGYTF.

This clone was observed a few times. Here the CDR3 DNA reads TGTGCCAGCAGCTCCTCTGCAGGGAGCTCTTACGAGCAGTACTTC. As protein: CASSSSAGSSYEQYF. The chain is built from TRBV13 and TRBJ2-7, with D tentatively TRBD1 or TRBD2 (5 bases each). Trimming took 4 bases from V and 4 from J, leaving 17 bases between them. Germline CDR1 and CDR2: PRHDT and FYEKMQ (reference sequence). CDR3 size: 15 residues.

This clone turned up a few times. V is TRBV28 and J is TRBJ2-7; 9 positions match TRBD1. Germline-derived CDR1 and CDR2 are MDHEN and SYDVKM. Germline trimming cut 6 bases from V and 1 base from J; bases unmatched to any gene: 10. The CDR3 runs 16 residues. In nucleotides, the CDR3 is TGTGCCAGCAGCTATAAACAGGGGGCCCTGTCCTACGAGCAGTACTTC. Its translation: CASSYKQGALSYEQYF.

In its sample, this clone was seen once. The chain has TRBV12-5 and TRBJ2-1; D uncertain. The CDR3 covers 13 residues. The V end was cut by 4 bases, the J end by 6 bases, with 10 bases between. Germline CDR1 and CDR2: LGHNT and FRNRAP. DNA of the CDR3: TGTGCTAGTGGTTCCGGAGAAAGCAATGAGCAGTTCTTC. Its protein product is CASGSGESNEQFF.

CDR3 coding DNA: TGTGCCAGCAGGTCTACACCAAATCAGCCCCAGCATTTT. It encodes CASRSTPNQPQHF. This chain links TRBV6-1 with TRBJ1-5; D call uncertain. V lost 6 bases and J 4 bases, leaving 10 bases between the germline ends. CDR1 MNHNS and CDR2 SASEGT come from the germline V gene. The CDR3 consists of 13 residues.

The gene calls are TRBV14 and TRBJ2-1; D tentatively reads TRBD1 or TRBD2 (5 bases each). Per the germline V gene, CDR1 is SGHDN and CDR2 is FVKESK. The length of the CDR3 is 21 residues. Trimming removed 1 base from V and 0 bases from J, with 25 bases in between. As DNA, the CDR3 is TGTGCCAGCAGCCAAGTAGGTGATGAGGGGCACGCTACAAGCTCCTACAATGAGCAGTTCTTC. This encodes CASSQVGDEGHATSSYNEQFF.

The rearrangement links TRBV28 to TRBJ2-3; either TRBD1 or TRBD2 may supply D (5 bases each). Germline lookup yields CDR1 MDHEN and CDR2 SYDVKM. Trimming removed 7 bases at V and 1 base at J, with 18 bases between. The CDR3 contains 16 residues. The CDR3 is CASNIGAKIGTDTQYF. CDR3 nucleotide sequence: TGTGCCAGCAACATCGGGGCTAAAATAGGCACAGATACGCAGTATTTT.

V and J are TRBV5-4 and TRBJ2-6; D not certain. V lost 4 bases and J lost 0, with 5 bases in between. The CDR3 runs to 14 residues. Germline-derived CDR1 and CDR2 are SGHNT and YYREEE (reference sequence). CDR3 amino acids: CASSLLSGANVLTF. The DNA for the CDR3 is TGTGCCAGCAGCCTCCTCTCTGGGGCCAACGTCCTGACTTTC.

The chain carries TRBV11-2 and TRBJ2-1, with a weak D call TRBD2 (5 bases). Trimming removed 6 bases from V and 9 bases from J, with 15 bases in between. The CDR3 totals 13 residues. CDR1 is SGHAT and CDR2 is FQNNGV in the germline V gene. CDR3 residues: CASRELGSVEQFF. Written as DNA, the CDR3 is TGTGCCAGCAGAGAACTAGGTTCGGTTGAGCAGTTCTTC. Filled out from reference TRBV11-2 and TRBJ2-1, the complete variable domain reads EAGVAQSPRYKIIEKRQSVAFWCNPISGHATLYWYQQILGQGPKLLIQFQNNGVVDDSQLPKDRFSAERLKGVDSTLKIQPAKLEDSAVYLCASRELGSVEQFFGPGTRLTVL.